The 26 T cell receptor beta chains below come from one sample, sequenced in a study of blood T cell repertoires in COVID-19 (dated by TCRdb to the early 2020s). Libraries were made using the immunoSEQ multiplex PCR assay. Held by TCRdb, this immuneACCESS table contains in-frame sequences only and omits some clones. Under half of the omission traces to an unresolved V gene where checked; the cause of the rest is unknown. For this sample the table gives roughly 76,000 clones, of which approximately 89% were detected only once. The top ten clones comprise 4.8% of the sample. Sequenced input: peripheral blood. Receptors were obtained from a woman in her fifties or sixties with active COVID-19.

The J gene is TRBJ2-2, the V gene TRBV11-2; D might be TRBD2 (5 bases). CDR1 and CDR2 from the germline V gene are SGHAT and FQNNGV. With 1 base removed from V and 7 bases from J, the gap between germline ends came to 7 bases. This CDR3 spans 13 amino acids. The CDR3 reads CASSLARVGELFF. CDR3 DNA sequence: TGTGCCAGCAGCTTAGCGAGGGTCGGGGAGCTGTTTTTT.

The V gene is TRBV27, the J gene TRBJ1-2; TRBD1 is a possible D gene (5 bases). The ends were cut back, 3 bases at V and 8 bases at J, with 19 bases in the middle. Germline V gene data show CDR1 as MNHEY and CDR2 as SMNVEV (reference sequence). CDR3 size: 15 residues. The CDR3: CASSFRRSLGAGYTF. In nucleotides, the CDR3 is TGTGCCAGCAGTTTCCGTCGGTCTCTAGGGGCAGGCTACACCTTC.

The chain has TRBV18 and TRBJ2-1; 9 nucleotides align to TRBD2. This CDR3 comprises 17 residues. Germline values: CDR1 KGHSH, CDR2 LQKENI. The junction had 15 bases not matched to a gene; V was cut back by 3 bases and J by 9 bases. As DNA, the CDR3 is TGTGCCAGCTCACCTATCCGAATGGTAGCGGGAGCGAGTGAGCAGTTCTTC. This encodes CASSPIRMVAGASEQFF.

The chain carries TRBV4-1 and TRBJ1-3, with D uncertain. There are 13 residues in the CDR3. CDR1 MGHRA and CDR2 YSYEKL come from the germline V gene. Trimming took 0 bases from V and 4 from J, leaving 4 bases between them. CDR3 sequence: CASSQDPGNTIYF. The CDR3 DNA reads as TGCGCCAGCAGCCAAGATCCGGGAAACACCATATATTTT.

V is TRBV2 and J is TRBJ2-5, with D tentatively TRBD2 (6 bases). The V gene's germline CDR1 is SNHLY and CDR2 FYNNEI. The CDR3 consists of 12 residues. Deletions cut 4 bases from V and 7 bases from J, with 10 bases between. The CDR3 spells CASSGQGGTQYF. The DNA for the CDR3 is TGTGCCAGCAGTGGTCAGGGAGGGACCCAGTACTTC. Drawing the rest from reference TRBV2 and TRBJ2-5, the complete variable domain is EPEVTQTPSHQVTQMGQEVILRCVPISNHLYFYWYRQILGQKVEFLVSFYNNEISEKSEIFDDQFSVERPDGSNFTLKIRSTKLEDSAMYFCASSGQGGTQYFGPGTRLLVL.

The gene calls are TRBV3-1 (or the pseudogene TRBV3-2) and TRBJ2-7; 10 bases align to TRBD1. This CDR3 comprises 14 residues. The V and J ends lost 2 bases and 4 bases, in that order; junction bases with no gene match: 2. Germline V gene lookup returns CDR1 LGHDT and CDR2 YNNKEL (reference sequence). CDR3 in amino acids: CASSQPGQGYEQYF. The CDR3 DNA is TGTGCCAGCAGCCAACCGGGACAGGGGTACGAGCAGTACTTC.

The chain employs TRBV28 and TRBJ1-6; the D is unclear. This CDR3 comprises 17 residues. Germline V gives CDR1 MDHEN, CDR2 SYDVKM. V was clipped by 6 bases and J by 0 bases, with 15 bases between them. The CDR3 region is CASRLGRRSSYNSPLHF. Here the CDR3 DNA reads TGTGCCAGCAGGTTGGGGAGAAGGAGCTCCTATAATTCACCCCTCCACTTT.

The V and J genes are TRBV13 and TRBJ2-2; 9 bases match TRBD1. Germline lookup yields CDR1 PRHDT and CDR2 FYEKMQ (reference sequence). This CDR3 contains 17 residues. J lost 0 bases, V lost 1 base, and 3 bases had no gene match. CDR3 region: CASSLARTGANTGELFF. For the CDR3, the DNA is TGTGCCAGCAGCTTAGCGCGGACAGGGGCGAACACCGGGGAGCTGTTTTTT.

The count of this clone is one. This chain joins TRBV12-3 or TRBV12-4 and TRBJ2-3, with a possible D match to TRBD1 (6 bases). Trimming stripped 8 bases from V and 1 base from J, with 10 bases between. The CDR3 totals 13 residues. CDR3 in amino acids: CASLNRGTDTQYF. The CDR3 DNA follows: TGTGCCAGCCTGAACAGGGGCACAGATACGCAGTATTTT.

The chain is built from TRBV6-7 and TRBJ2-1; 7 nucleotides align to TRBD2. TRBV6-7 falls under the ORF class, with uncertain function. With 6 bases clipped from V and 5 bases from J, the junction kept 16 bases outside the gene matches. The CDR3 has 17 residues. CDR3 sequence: CASRRRLLAEKNNEQFF. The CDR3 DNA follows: TGTGCCAGCAGGCGGCGCCTTCTAGCGGAGAAAAACAATGAGCAGTTCTTC.

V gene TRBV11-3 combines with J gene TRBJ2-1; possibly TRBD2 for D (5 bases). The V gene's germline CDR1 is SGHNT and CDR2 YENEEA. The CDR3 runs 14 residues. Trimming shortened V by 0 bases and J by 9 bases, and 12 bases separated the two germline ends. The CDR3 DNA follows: TGTGCCAGCAGCTTAGATCCCATAAGCGGTGAGCAGTTCTTC. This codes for CASSLDPISGEQFF.

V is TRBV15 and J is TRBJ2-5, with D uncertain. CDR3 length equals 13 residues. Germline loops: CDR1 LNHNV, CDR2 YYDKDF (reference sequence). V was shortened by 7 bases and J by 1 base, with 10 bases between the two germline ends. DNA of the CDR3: TGTGCCACCAAGCGAAGGTTCCAAGAGACCCAGTACTTC. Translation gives CATKRRFQETQYF.

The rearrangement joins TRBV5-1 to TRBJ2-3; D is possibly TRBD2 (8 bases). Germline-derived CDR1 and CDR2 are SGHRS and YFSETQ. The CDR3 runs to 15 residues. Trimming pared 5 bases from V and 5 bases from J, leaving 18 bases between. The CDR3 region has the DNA TGCGCCAGCAGTCCGGACGGGAGGGGGCAAGATACGCAGTATTTT. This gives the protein CASSPDGRGQDTQYF.

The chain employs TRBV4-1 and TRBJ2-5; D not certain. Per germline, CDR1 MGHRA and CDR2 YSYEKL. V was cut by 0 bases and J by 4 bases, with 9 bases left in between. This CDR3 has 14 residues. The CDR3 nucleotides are TGCGCCAGCAGCCAAGATGACACAAGAGAGACCCAGTACTTC. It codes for CASSQDDTRETQYF.

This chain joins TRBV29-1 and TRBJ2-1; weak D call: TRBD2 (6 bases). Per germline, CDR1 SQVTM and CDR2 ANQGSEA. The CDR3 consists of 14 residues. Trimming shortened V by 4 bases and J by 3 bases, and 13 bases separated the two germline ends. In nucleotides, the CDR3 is TGCAGCGTTGGGGCGGGAAGTTTCTACAATGAGCAGTTCTTC. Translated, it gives CSVGAGSFYNEQFF.

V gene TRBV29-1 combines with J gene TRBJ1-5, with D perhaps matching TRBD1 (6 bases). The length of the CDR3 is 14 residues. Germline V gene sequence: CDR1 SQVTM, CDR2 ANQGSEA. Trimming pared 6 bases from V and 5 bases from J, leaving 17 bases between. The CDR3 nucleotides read TGCAGCGTCAGGGGTCAGGGGAAATATCAGCCCCAGCATTTT. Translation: CSVRGQGKYQPQHF.

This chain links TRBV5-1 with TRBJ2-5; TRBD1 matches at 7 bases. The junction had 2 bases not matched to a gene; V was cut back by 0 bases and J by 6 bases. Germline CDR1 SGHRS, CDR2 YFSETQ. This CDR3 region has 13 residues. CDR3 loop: CASSLGQGKTQYF. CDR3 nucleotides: TGCGCCAGCAGCTTGGGACAGGGAAAGACCCAGTACTTC.

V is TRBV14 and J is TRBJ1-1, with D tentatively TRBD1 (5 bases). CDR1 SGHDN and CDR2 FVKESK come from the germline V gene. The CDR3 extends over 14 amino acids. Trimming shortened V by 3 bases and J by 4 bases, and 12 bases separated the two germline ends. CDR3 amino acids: CASSQGLSGTEAFF. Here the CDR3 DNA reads TGTGCCAGCAGCCAGGGGCTCAGTGGCACTGAAGCTTTCTTT.

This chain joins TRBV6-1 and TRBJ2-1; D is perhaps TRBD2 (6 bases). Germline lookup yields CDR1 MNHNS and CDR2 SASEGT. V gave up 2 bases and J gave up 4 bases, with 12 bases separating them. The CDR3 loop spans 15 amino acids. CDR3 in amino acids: CASSERTREYNEQFF. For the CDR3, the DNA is TGTGCCAGCAGTGAACGGACGCGGGAATACAATGAGCAGTTCTTC.

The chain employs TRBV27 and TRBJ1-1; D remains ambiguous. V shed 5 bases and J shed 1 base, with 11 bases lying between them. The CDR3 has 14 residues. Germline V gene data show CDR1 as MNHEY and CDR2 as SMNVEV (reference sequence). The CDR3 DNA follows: TGTGCCAGCAGTGCGGAGGGAACGAACACTGAAGCTTTCTTT. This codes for CASSAEGTNTEAFF.

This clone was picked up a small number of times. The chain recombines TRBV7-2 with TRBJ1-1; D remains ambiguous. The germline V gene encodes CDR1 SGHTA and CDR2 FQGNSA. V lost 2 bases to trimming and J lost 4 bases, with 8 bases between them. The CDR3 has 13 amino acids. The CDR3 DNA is TGTGCCAGCAGCTTAACAGCCGCCACTGAAGCTTTCTTT. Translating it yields CASSLTAATEAFF. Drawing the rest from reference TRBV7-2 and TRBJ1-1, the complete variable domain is GAGVSQSPSNKVTEKGKDVELRCDPISGHTALYWYRQSLGQGLEFLIYFQGNSAPDKSGLPSDRFSAERTGGSVSTLTIQRTQQEDSAVYLCASSLTAATEAFFGQGTRLTVV.

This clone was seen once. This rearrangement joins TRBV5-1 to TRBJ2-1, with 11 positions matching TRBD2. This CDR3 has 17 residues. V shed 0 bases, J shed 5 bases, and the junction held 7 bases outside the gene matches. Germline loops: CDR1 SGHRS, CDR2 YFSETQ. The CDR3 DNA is TGCGCCAGCAGCTTGGCTAGCGGGAGGAACAAGCACAATGAGCAGTTCTTC. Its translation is CASSLASGRNKHNEQFF.

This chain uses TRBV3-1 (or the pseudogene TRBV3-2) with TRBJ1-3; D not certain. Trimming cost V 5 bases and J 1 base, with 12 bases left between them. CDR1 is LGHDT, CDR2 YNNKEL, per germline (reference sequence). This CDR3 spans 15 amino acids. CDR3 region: CASSRGSSSGNTIYF. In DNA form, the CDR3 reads TGTGCCAGCAGCAGAGGGTCCTCTTCTGGAAACACCATATATTTT.

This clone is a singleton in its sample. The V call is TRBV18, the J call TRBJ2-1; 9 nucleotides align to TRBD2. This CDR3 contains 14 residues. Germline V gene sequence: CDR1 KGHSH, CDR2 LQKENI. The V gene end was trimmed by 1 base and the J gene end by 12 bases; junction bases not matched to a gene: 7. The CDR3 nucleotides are TGTGCCAGCTCACCACGGCGGGAGGGCCAGGCGCAGTTCTTC. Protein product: CASSPRREGQAQFF.

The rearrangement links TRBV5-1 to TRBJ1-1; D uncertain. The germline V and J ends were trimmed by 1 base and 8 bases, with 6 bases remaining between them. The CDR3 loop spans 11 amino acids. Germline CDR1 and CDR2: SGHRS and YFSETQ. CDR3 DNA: TGCGCCAGCAGCTTGTTCGGGGAAGCTTTCTTT. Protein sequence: CASSLFGEAFF.

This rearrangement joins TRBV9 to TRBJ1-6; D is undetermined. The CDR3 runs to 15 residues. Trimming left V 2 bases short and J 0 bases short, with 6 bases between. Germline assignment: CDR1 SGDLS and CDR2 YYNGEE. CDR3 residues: CASSVMSSYNSPLHF. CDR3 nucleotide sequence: TGTGCCAGCAGCGTTATGAGCTCCTATAATTCACCCCTCCACTTT.